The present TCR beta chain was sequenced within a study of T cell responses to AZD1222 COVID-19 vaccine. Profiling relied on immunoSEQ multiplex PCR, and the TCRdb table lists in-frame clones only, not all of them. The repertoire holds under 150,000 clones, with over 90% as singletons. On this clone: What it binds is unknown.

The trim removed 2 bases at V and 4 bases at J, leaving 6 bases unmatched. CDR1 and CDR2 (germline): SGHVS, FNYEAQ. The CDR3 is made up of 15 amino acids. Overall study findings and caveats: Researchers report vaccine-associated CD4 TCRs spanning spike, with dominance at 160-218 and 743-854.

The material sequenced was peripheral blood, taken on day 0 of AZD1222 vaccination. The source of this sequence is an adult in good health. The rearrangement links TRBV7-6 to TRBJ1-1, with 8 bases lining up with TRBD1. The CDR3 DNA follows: TGTGCCAGCAGCTTATCACAGGGGGGAGGCACTGAAGCTTTCTTT. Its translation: CASSLSQGGGTEAFF.